Listed here is a single T cell receptor (beta chain). This sample is part of a study of blood T cell repertoires in COVID-19. This CDR3 spans 14 amino acids. The junction had 3 bases not matched to a gene; V was cut back by 5 bases and J by 4 bases. Germline CDR1 SGHRS, CDR2 YFSETQ. Study processing details: Amplified reference gene primers provided the basis for estimating nucleated cell counts. TCRdb's table, derived via immunoSEQ multiplex PCR, lists solely in-frame clones and lacks some. The V and J calls and clone size are taken from that table; D and trimming were inferred from the DNA. This table has just over 650,000 clones, 80% to 90% appearing once.

The J gene is TRBJ2-5, the V gene TRBV5-1, with 12 bases matching TRBD2. This sequence was found in a woman in her late teens or twenties with acute or convalescent COVID-19. Material: peripheral blood. CDR3 residues: CASRQTSGGETQYF. The DNA of the CDR3 is TGCGCCAGCAGACAGACTAGCGGGGGAGAGACCCAGTACTTC.